Below, 8 T cell receptor beta chains from the same sample are listed, as sequenced in a study of OX40 agonist ivuxolimab in advanced cancers. The protocol was immunoSEQ multiplex PCR, while the TCRdb copy is restricted to in-frame clones and leaves out a portion. This sample has fewer than 15,000 clones; roughly 90% occur once, and the top ten carry 67%. The sample consisted of CD4+ or CD8+ T cells sorted from blood, taken in a trial of the OX40 agonist ivuxolimab. These receptors all come from an adult with an advanced solid tumor such as melanoma, head and neck, liver or kidney cancer.

This sequence joins TRBV5-6 and TRBJ1-6; maybe TRBD1 (6 bases). Trimming took off 2 bases at V and 6 bases at J, with 9 bases between the two ends. The CDR3 spans 14 residues. CDR1 and CDR2 (germline): SGHDT, YYEEEE. CDR3: CASSLTQGNSPLHF. CDR3 nucleotides: TGTGCCAGCAGCTTAACACAGGGTAATTCACCCCTCCACTTT.

V is TRBV7-2 and J is TRBJ1-2; D is ambiguous. This CDR3 is built from 14 residues. The germline V and J ends were trimmed by 5 bases and 0 bases, with 10 bases remaining between them. CDR1 is SGHTA and CDR2 is FQGNSA in the germline V gene. Here the CDR3 DNA reads TGTGCCAGCAGCGCCATTACAGCTAACTATGGCTACACCTTC. The encoded protein is CASSAITANYGYTF.

The chain employs TRBV6-5 and TRBJ2-7; 8 bases fit TRBD1. Trimming took 4 bases from V and 7 from J; bases not matched to a gene: 12. Germline CDR1 MNHEY, CDR2 SVGAGI. CDR3 length: 15 amino acids. DNA for the CDR3: TGTGCCAGCAGTTTCGGGACAGGAATCTTGAGGGAGCAGTACTTC. It codes for CASSFGTGILREQYF.

This clone was counted a single time. The V and J genes are TRBV9 and TRBJ2-1; 8 bases are shared with TRBD2. Germline values: CDR1 SGDLS, CDR2 YYNGEE. This CDR3 region has 17 residues. J lost 2 bases, V lost 2 bases, and 9 bases had no gene match. CDR3 bases: TGTGCCAGCAGCGTCTGGGAAGCGGGAGTCCCCTACAATGAGCAGTTCTTC. Its translation: CASSVWEAGVPYNEQFF.

The V gene is TRBV19, the J gene TRBJ2-7, with 7 bases lining up with TRBD1. Germline CDR1 is LNHDA and CDR2 is SQIVND (reference sequence). The CDR3 totals 11 residues. The CDR3 bases are TGTACCACCCAAACAGGGGTCGAGCAGTACTTC. Amino acid sequence: CTTQTGVEQYF.

As concerns this clone: At the DNA level, this CDR3 is encoded by other sequences in the same sample as well. The J gene is TRBJ1-1, the V gene TRBV7-9; D is undetermined. Germline CDR1 SEHNR, CDR2 FQNEAQ (reference sequence). This CDR3 spans 11 amino acids. Trimming stripped 1 base from V and 5 bases from J, with 2 bases between. The CDR3 loop reads CASSLGTEAFF. CDR3 nucleotide sequence: TGTGCCAGCAGCTTAGGGACTGAAGCTTTCTTT.

This clone showed up just a few times. The chain couples TRBV2 to TRBJ1-3, with 7 nucleotides matching TRBD1. CDR1 and CDR2 from the germline V gene are SNHLY and FYNNEI. V lost 4 bases, J lost 2 bases, and 11 bases stayed unmatched. The CDR3 spans 17 residues. This CDR3 is CASSGDRQTGAGNTIYF. In DNA, the CDR3 is TGTGCCAGCAGTGGGGACCGACAAACAGGGGCTGGAAACACCATATATTTT.

This chain connects TRBV27 to TRBJ1-5; TRBD1 is a possible D gene (5 bases). CDR3 length equals 15 residues. Germline V gives CDR1 MNHEY, CDR2 SMNVEV (reference sequence). The V and J ends lost 1 base and 3 bases respectively, with 10 bases between them. The CDR3: CASSLWGGSNQPQHF. For the CDR3, the DNA is TGTGCCAGCAGTTTATGGGGGGGATCCAATCAGCCCCAGCATTTT.